Following are 4 T cell receptor beta chains from one sample sequenced in a study of cytomegalovirus exposure and HLA in healthy donors. PCR was performed using 60 Vbeta and 13 Jbeta primers. This table comes from immunoSEQ multiplex PCR, and its TCRdb copy is limited to in-frame clones, with some not included. The sample records tens of thousands of clones, nearly 80% being singletons. Sequencing input: PBMCs. These receptor sequences come from a woman in her 40s in good health and CMV-seronegative.

This clone was seen a few times. V is TRBV28 and J is TRBJ1-2; TRBD1 aligns across 7 bases. CDR1 MDHEN and CDR2 SYDVKM come from the germline V gene. V lost 6 bases to trimming and J lost 7 bases; unmatched junction nucleotides: 11. The CDR3 is made up of 14 amino acids. CDR3 sequence: CASRLIDRDRGYTF. The CDR3 nucleotides are TGTGCCAGCAGATTGATTGACAGGGATCGTGGCTACACCTTC.

This chain connects TRBV4-3 to TRBJ1-4; 8 nucleotides agree with TRBD1. The CDR3 runs to 15 residues. CDR1 and CDR2 from the germline V gene are LGHNA and YSLEER. J gave up 5 bases and V 4 bases, and 6 bases lay outside the gene matches. CDR3 region: CASSPRAGGNEKLFF. Written as DNA, the CDR3 is TGCGCCAGCAGCCCCCGGGCAGGGGGCAATGAAAAACTGTTTTTT.

The table lists this clone with a few counts. The V gene is TRBV5-8, the J gene TRBJ1-1, with D unresolved. Trimming stripped 3 bases from V and 4 bases from J, with 10 bases between. Germline CDR1 is SGHTS and CDR2 is YDEGEE. CDR3 size: 13 residues. In DNA, the CDR3 is TGTGCCAGCAGCTGGAGGGATGGCACTGAAGCTTTCTTT. It specifies CASSWRDGTEAFF.

The chain recombines TRBV7-2 with TRBJ1-5; D may be TRBD1 (5 bases). Trimming removed 5 bases from V and 3 bases from J, with 14 bases in between. The CDR3 consists of 15 residues. CDR1 and CDR2 from the germline V gene are SGHTA and FQGNSA. The DNA for the CDR3 is TGTGCCAGCAGCCCGGGGCGGGAGTTCAATCAGCCCCAGCATTTT. The encoded protein is CASSPGREFNQPQHF.